The sequence of this T cell receptor beta chain was determined in a study of T cell repertoires in cytomegalovirus infection. Study results and caveats: There were carriers of CMV plus the relevant HLA, and cumulative public TCR beta family frequency identified them. Dominating the ex vivo response were TCR beta clonotypes that were CMV-specific and HLA-C-restricted.

This clonotype appeared many times. Its antigen remains unknown. TCRdb re-called the reads with MiXCR, one entry per CDR3 protein. This table holds roughly 310,000 distinct CDR3 sequences, 17% found once. Trimming removed 5 bases at V and 0 bases at J, with 7 bases between. The CDR3 sequence is 13 residues long. Germline V gene sequence: CDR1 SGHTA, CDR2 FQGNSA. The chain links TRBV7-2 to TRBJ1-1; no clear D. This receptor was obtained from a human donor in good health (CMV status not recorded). Some clones in this sample may be carry-over from other donors' samples. The sequenced sample consisted of PBMCs. The CDR3 protein is CASSIGVNTEAFF. CDR3 bases: TGTGCCAGCAGCATCGGAGTGAACACTGAAGCTTTCTTT.